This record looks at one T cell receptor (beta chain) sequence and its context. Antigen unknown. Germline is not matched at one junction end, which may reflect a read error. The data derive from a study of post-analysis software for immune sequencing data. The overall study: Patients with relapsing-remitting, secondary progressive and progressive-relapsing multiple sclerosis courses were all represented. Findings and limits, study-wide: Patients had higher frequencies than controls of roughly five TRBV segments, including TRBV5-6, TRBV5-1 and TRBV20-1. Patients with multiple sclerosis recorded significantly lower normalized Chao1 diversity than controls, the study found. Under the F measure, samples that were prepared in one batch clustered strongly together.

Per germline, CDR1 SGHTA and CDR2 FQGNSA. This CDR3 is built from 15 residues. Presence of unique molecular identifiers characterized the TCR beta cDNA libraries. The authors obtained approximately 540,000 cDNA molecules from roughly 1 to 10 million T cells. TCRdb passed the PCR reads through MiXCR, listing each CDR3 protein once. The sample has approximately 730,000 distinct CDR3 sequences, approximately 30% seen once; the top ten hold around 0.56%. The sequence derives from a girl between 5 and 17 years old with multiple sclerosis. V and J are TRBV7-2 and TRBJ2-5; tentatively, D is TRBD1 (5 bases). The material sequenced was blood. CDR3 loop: CAGSLVPGNQETQYF. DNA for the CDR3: TGTGCCGGCAGCTTAGTCCCAGGGAACCAAGAGACCCAGTACTTC.